This passage covers 8 T cell receptor beta chains from one sample sequenced in a study of OX40 agonist ivuxolimab in advanced cancers. Clones were read by immunoSEQ multiplex PCR, and TCRdb kept only the in-frame ones, dropping some. The table records around 76,000 clones, just under 85% of them present only once. The sample in question was CD4+ or CD8+ T cells sorted from blood, obtained in a trial of the OX40 agonist ivuxolimab. The receptors were sampled from an adult with an advanced solid tumor such as melanoma, head and neck, liver or kidney cancer.

The V gene is TRBV19, the J gene TRBJ2-3; the D gene is possibly TRBD2 (5 bases). Trimming removed 5 bases at V and 2 bases at J, with 17 bases between. CDR3 length: 16 amino acids. Germline CDR1 reads LNHDA; CDR2 reads SQIVND (reference sequence). CDR3: CASSASFSVATDTQYF. DNA of the CDR3: TGTGCCAGTAGTGCCTCCTTTAGCGTTGCCACAGATACGCAGTATTTT.

J is TRBJ2-3 and V is TRBV2; D unclear. There are 12 residues in the CDR3. The V gene's germline CDR1 is SNHLY and CDR2 FYNNEI. Trimming left V 7 bases short and J 6 bases short, with 11 bases between. The CDR3 coding sequence is TGTGCCAGCATTATGATCGGGGATACGCAGTATTTT. Translating gives CASIMIGDTQYF.

V gene TRBV19 combines with J gene TRBJ2-5; D is possibly TRBD1 or TRBD2 (7 bases each). Germline V CDR1 and CDR2: LNHDA, SQIVND (reference sequence). This CDR3 contains 15 residues. Trimming took off 5 bases at V and 2 bases at J, with 15 bases between the two ends. CDR3 sequence (DNA): TGTGCCAGTAGTCTCAGGGGGGGAGTACAAGAGACCCAGTACTTC. It yields the protein CASSLRGGVQETQYF.

The chain combines TRBV27 with TRBJ2-1, with 11 bases fitting TRBD1. The CDR3 has 15 amino acids. Unmatched junction bases numbered 9, after V lost 5 bases and J lost 9 bases. Germline V gene sequence: CDR1 MNHEY, CDR2 SMNVEV (reference sequence). In DNA form, the CDR3 reads TGTGCCAGCAGTGACCGGGACAGGGGGGTTGGTGAGCAGTTCTTC. It encodes CASSDRDRGVGEQFF.

The chain combines TRBV9 with TRBJ1-5, with 7 nucleotides matching TRBD1. The length of the CDR3 is 15 residues. V dropped 4 bases and J dropped 6; count of bases not matched to a gene: 10. Germline V gives CDR1 SGDLS, CDR2 YYNGEE. The CDR3 here is CASSLQGERGQPQHF. The CDR3, as DNA: TGTGCCAGCAGCCTCCAGGGGGAGAGGGGTCAGCCCCAGCATTTT.

The V and J genes are TRBV5-1 and TRBJ2-1; 15 nucleotides align to TRBD2. J gave up 8 bases and V 4 bases, and 7 bases lay outside the gene matches. CDR3 length: 16 residues. Germline loops: CDR1 SGHRS, CDR2 YFSETQ. The CDR3 bases are TGCGCCAGCAGCCGGGGACTAGCGGGAGGTTCGGATGAGCAGTTCTTC. Amino acid sequence: CASSRGLAGGSDEQFF.

The chain joins TRBV5-6 to TRBJ2-7; 7 bases map to TRBD1. Germline V gene lookup returns CDR1 SGHDT and CDR2 YYEEEE. After removal of 0 bases from V and 4 bases from J, the junction contained 1 base not matched to a gene. CDR3 length equals 13 residues. The CDR3 region has the DNA TGTGCCAGCAGCTTGGAACAGGGGTACGAGCAGTACGTC. Protein product: CASSLEQGYEQYV.

The J gene is TRBJ2-1, the V gene TRBV13; the D is unclear. CDR3 length equals 15 residues. V was clipped by 2 bases and J by 1 base, with 9 bases between them. CDR1 is PRHDT, CDR2 FYEKMQ, per germline (reference sequence). The CDR3 bases are TGTGCCAGCAGCTTACCGAGCCTTTCCTACAATGAGCAGTTCTTC. This codes for CASSLPSLSYNEQFF. The complete variable domain, with remaining parts taken from reference TRBV13 and TRBJ2-1, reads AAGVIQSPRHLIKEKRETATLKCYPIPRHDTVYWYQQGPGQDPQFLISFYEKMQSDKGSIPDRFSAQQFSDYHSELNMSSLELGDSALYFCASSLPSLSYNEQFFGPGTRLTVL.